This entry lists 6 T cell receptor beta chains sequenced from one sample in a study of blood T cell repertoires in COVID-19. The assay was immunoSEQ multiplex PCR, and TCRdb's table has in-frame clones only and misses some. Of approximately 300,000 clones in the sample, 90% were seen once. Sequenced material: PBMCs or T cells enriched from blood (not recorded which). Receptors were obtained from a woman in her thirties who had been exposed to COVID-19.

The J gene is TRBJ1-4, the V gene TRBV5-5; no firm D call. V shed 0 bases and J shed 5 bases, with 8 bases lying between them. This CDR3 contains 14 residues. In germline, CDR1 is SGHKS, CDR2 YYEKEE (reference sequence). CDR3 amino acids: CASSLATLNEKLFF. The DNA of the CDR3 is TGTGCCAGCAGCTTGGCCACACTAAATGAAAAACTGTTTTTT.

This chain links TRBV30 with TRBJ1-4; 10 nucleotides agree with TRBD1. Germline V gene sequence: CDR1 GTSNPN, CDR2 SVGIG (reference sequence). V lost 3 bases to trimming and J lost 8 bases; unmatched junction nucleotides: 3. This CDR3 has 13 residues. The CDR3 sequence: CAWRDRGKEKLFF. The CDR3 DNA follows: TGTGCCTGGAGGGACAGGGGGAAAGAAAAACTGTTTTTT.

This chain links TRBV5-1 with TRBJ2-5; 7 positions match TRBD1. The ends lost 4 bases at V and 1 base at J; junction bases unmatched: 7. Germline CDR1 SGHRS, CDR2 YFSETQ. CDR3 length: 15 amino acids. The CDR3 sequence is CASSVMGQLQETQYF. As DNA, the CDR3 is TGCGCCAGCAGCGTAATGGGACAGCTCCAAGAGACCCAGTACTTC.

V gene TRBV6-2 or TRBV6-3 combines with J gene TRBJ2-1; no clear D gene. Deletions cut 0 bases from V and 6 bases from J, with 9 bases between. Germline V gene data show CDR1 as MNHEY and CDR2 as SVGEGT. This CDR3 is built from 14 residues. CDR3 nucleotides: TGTGCCAGCAGTTACTCGAGACTTCTCAATGAGCAGTTCTTC. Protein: CASSYSRLLNEQFF.

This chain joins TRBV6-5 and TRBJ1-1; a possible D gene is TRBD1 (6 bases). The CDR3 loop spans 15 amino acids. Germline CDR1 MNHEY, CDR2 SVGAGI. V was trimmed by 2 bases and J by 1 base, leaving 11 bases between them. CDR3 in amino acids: CASSYGGGANTEAFF. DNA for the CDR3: TGTGCCAGCAGTTACGGCGGGGGCGCGAACACTGAAGCTTTCTTT.

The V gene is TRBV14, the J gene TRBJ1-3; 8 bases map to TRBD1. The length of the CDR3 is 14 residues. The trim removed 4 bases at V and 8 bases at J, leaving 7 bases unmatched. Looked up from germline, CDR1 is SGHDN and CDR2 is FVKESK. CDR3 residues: CASSRTGMEDTIYF. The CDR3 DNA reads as TGTGCCAGCAGCCGGACAGGGATGGAAGACACCATATATTTT.